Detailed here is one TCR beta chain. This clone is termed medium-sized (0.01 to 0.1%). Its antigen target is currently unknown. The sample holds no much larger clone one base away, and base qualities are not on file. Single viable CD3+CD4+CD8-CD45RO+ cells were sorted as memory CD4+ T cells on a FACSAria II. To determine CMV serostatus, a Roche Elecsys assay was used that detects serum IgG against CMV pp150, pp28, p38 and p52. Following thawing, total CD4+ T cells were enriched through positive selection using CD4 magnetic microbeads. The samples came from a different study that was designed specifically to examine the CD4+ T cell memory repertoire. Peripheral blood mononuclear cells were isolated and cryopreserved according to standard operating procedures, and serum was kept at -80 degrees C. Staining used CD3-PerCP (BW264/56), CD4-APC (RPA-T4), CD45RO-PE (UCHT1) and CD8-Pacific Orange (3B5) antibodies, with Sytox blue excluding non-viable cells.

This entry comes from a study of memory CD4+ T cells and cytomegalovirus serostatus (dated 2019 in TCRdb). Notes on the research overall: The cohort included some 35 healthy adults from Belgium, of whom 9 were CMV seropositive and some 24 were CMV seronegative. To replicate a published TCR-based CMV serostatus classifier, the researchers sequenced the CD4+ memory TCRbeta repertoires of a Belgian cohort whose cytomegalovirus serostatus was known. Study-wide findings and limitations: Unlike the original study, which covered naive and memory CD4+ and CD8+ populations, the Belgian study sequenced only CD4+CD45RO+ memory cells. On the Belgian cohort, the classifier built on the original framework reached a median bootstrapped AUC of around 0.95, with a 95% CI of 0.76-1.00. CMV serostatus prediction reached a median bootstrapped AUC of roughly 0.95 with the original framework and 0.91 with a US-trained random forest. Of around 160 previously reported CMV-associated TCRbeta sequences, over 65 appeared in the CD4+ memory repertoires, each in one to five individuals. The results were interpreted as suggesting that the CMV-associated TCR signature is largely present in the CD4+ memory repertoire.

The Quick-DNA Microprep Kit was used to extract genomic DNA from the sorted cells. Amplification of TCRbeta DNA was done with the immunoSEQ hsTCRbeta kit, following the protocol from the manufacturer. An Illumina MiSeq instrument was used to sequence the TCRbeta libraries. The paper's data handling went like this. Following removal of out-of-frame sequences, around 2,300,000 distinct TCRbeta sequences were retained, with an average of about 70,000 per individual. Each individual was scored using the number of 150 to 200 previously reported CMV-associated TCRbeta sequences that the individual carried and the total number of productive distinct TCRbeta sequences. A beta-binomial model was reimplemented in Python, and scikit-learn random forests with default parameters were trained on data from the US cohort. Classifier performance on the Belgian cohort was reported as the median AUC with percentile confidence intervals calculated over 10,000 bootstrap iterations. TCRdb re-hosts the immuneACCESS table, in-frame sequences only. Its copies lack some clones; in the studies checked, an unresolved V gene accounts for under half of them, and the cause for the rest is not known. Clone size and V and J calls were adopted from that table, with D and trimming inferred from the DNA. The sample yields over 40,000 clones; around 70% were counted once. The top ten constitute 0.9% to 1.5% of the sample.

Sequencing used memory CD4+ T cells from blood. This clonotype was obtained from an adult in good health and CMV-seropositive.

The CDR3 protein is CASSPGTGTGSSKLFF. The DNA sequence is TGCGCCAGCAGCCCGGGGACCGGGACAGGCTCCTCAAAACTGTTTTTT. The V and J genes are TRBV4-3 and TRBJ1-4; TRBD1 agrees with 8 junctional bases. V is cut back by 4 bases and J by 10 bases, with 14 bases in the junction unmatched. Its CDR3 holds 16 amino acids, cysteine through phenylalanine. This entry keeps only the CDR3 DNA: 48 bases, framed from base 1. Taken from the germline V gene, the CDR1 and CDR2 loops are LGHNA and YSLEER.